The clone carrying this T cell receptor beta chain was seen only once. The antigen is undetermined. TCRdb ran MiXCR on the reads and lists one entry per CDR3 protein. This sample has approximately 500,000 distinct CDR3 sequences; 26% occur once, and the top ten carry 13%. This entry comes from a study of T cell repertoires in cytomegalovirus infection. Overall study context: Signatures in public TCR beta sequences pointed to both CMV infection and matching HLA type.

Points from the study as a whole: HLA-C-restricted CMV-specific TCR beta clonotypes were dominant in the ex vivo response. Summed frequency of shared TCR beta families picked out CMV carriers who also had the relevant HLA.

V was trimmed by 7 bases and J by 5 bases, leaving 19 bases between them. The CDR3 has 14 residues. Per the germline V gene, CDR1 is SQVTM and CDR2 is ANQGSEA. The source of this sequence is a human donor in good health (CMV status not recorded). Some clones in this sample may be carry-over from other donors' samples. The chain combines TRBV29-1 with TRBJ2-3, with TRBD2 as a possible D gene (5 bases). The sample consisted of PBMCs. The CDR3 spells CSAGPGNRGDTQYF. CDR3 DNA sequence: TGCAGCGCGGGTCCGGGAAATCGAGGAGATACGCAGTATTTT.